A selection of T cell receptor beta chains follows, all from one sample in a study of control samples from healthy donors and cancer patients. The protocol was immunoSEQ multiplex PCR, while the TCRdb copy is restricted to in-frame clones and leaves out a portion. The sample lists more than 90,000 clones; around 89% were seen once. Sequences were obtained from blood. The receptors derive from a man younger than 45 in good health. Both conserved end residues are part of each CDR3. The D gene is left open where the match is weak. Size is omitted from some rows. Given values are once, few, many or a class for expanded clones.

. | TRBD1 | TRBJ1-4 | TRBV7-9 | TGTGCCAGCAGCTTAGAGGGACAGGGCAAAAAACTGTTTTTT | CASSLEGQGKKLFF
. | TRBD1 | TRBJ1-5 | TRBV28 | TGTGCCAGCAGGTCGACAGGGGAGAGTCAGCCCCAGCATTTT | CASRSTGESQPQHF
. | . | TRBJ2-5 | TRBV15 | TGTGCCACCAGCAGAGATCAAGGGCGTACTGGAGAGACCCAGTACTTC | CATSRDQGRTGETQYF
. | TRBD1 | TRBJ1-5 | TRBV28 | TGTGCCAGCAGCCCAACAGGGGAAGGCCAGCCCCAGCATTTT | CASSPTGEGQPQHF
few | TRBD1 | TRBJ2-3 | TRBV24-1 | TGTGCCACCAGTGAAGAGGGGGCAAAGGATACGCAGTATTTT | CATSEEGAKDTQYF
. | . | TRBJ2-3 | TRBV7-9 | TGTGCCAGCCGACCAGGCTCGGACCCCCACACGCAGTATTTT | CASRPGSDPHTQYF
. | . | TRBJ1-2 | TRBV7-2 | TGTGCCAGCAGAGGTCCCGGGACGGGTACTAACTATGGCTACACCTTC | CASRGPGTGTNYGYTF
. | . | TRBJ1-1 | TRBV3-1/TRBV3-2 | TGTGCCAGCAGCCAGGGGACCTTAGGAGTGGCTGAAGCTTTCTTT | CASSQGTLGVAEAFF
. | TRBD1 | TRBJ2-2 | TRBV2 | TGTGCCAGCAAGGAGACAGGGTGGATCGGGGAGCTGTTTTTT | CASKETGWIGELFF
. | . | TRBJ1-6 | TRBV24-1 | TGTGCCACCAGTGACCGTCGGGTCAATTCACCCCTCCACTTT | CATSDRRVNSPLHF
. | TRBD2 | TRBJ2-3 | TRBV2 | TGTGCCAGTGTACTAGCGGGGGATCAAGATACGCAGTATTTT | CASVLAGDQDTQYF
. | TRBD2 | TRBJ2-1 | TRBV3-1/TRBV3-2 | TGTGCCAGCAGCCAAGATTTGGGTTTCCAGCGGGGAAACAATGAGCAGTTCTTC | CASSQDLGFQRGNNEQFF
. | . | TRBJ1-6 | TRBV19 | TGTGCCAGTAGTATTAGAGCAACAGGCCTGGATAATTCACCCCTCCACTTT | CASSIRATGLDNSPLHF
. | TRBD1 | TRBJ2-7 | TRBV5-1 | TGCGCCAGCAGCTTGCAGGGGGCGTACGAGCAGTACTTC | CASSLQGAYEQYF
few | TRBD1 | TRBJ1-1 | TRBV5-1 | TGCGCCAGCAGACAGTTCTCCGGGACAGGGTACGGTTTCTTT | CASRQFSGTGYGFF
. | TRBD2 | TRBJ2-1 | TRBV6-2/TRBV6-3 | TGTGCCAGCAGTTTCCGAGGTAGCGGGATCAATGAGCAGTTCTTC | CASSFRGSGINEQFF
once | . | TRBJ1-2 | TRBV28 | TGTGCCAGCAGGGGGGTGGTATATGGCTACACCTTC | CASRGVVYGYTF
. | . | TRBJ2-5 | TRBV29-1 | TGCAGCGTTTATGTCGGCAGGGCCGCAGAGACCCAGTACTTC | CSVYVGRAAETQYF
. | . | TRBJ1-3 | TRBV6-5 | TGTGCCATCTCCCCCTCGGCCCTCTCTGGAAACACCATATATTTT | CAISPSALSGNTIYF
. | . | TRBJ1-1 | TRBV12-3/TRBV12-4 | TGTGCCAGCAGTTTTCAGGGTAACACTGAAGCTTTCTTT | CASSFQGNTEAFF
. | . | TRBJ2-2 | TRBV19 | TGTGCCAGTAGTATAGGCGGCGCGAACACCGGGGAGCTGTTTTTT | CASSIGGANTGELFF
. | TRBD1 | TRBJ2-3 | TRBV24-1 | TGTGCCACCAGTGACACGGACAGGGGGGCAGATACGCAGTATTTT | CATSDTDRGADTQYF
. | . | TRBJ2-6 | TRBV5-4 | TGTGCCAGCAGTTTATCACCGAGCTCTGGGGCCAACGTCCTGACTTTC | CASSLSPSSGANVLTF
few | . | TRBJ1-5 | TRBV19 | TGTGCCAGTAGTGCAGGGGTGAGACAGCCCCAGCATTTT | CASSAGVRQPQHF
. | . | TRBJ2-2 | TRBV6-5 | TGTGCCAGCAGGGGACATAAGAACACCGGGGAGCTGTTTTTT | CASRGHKNTGELFF
. | TRBD1 | TRBJ1-2 | TRBV7-9 | TGTGCCAGCAGCTGGTCGACGACAGGGGGCTACACCTTC | CASSWSTTGGYTF
. | . | TRBJ2-1 | TRBV5-1 | TGCGCCAGCAGCCTCGGCCCCTATAGCCCTTACAATGAGCAGTTCTTC | CASSLGPYSPYNEQFF
. | . | TRBJ2-7 | TRBV19 | TGTGCCAGTAGTAAGGGACTGTCCACATACGAGCAGTACTTC | CASSKGLSTYEQYF
. | . | TRBJ2-7 | TRBV6-5 | TGTGCCAGCAGTCGAACTGCAGTCTACGAGCAGTACTTC | CASSRTAVYEQYF
. | TRBD1 | TRBJ2-1 | TRBV7-2 | TGTGCCAGCAGCTCAGACAGGGCAACCTACAATGAGCAGTTCTTC | CASSSDRATYNEQFF
. | . | TRBJ1-4 | TRBV28 | TGTGCCAGCAGTCCTCCGTGGGAAAAACTGTTTTTT | CASSPPWEKLFF
. | TRBD1 | TRBJ2-7 | TRBV2 | TGTGCCAGCATAAGGGACAGGGGCTACGAGCAGTACTTC | CASIRDRGYEQYF
. | TRBD2 | TRBJ2-1 | TRBV5-1 | TGCGCCAGCAGTATAAGTTTAGCGGGTAACTACAATGAGCAGTTCTTC | CASSISLAGNYNEQFF
. | . | TRBJ1-3 | TRBV19 | TGTGCCAGTACGGCGCGGAACACCATATATTTT | CASTARNTIYF
. | . | TRBJ2-3 | TRBV30 | TGTGCCTGGAGTAGTGCCGTCACACACACAGATACGCAGTATTTT | CAWSSAVTHTDTQYF
. | . | TRBJ1-4 | TRBV29-1 | TGCAGCGTTCTTAGACCCCCAGATAATGAAAAACTGTTTTTT | CSVLRPPDNEKLFF
. | TRBD1 | TRBJ2-5 | TRBV30 | TGTGCCTGGATCGGGGACAGAAAAGAGACCCAGTACTTC | CAWIGDRKETQYF
. | TRBD1 | TRBJ2-1 | TRBV19 | TGTGCCAGTACCCCATGGAATCCAGGGGGCTCCGATGAGCAGTTCTTC | CASTPWNPGGSDEQFF
. | TRBD1 | TRBJ2-5 | TRBV28 | TGTGCCAGCGGCGGCGGGACAGGGGAGGAGACCCAGTACTTC | CASGGGTGEETQYF
. | . | TRBJ2-3 | TRBV5-4 | TGTGCCAGCAGCAAAGGGTCCCTAGTGGATACGCAGTATTTT | CASSKGSLVDTQYF
. | TRBD1 | TRBJ2-7 | TRBV28 | TGTGCTACCTACAGGGGGGCGTCCTACGAGCAGTACTTC | CATYRGASYEQYF
once | TRBD2 | TRBJ2-5 | TRBV19 | TGTGCCAGCGCAGCGGGGTCTCGGGAGACCCAGTACTTC | CASAAGSRETQYF
. | . | TRBJ1-6 | TRBV28 | TGTGCCAGCAGATCGTTCTCCTATAATTCACCCCTCCACTTT | CASRSFSYNSPLHF
. | TRBD1 | TRBJ2-1 | TRBV30 | TGTGCCTGGAGCACCGGGACAGGGAAATTACATGAGCAGTTCTTC | CAWSTGTGKLHEQFF
. | . | TRBJ1-5 | TRBV2 | TGTGCCAGCAGTGAAGGACAGCAGCCCCAGCATTTT | CASSEGQQPQHF
once | . | TRBJ1-1 | TRBV4-2 | TGTGCCAGCAGCCAAGATCAGAAACGCACTGAAGCTTTCTTT | CASSQDQKRTEAFF
once | TRBD2 | TRBJ2-3 | TRBV6-1 | TGTGCCAGCAGTGGCGGCGTAGCGGGGGACGCAGATACGCAGTATTTT | CASSGGVAGDADTQYF
. | . | TRBJ2-5 | TRBV27 | TGTGCCAGCAGTGCCCGGAGGGCGGCAGAGACCCAGTACTTC | CASSARRAAETQYF
. | . | TRBJ1-1 | TRBV9 | TGTGCCAGCAGCATAAGTTCCGGGACGGTTAAGAACACTGAAGCTTTCTTT | CASSISSGTVKNTEAFF
. | . | TRBJ2-7 | TRBV5-5 | TGTGCCAGCAGCTTGAGGGCGGGACGGTCATCCTACGAGCAGTACTTC | CASSLRAGRSSYEQYF
. | . | TRBJ2-5 | TRBV6-5 | TGTGCCAGCAACCCCTCGGGGAGGGAGACCCAGTACTTC | CASNPSGRETQYF
. | . | TRBJ1-2 | TRBV7-8 | TGTGCCAGCAGCTTAAAACTCACTAACTATGGCTACACCTTC | CASSLKLTNYGYTF
. | . | TRBJ1-2 | TRBV12-3/TRBV12-4 | TGTGCCAGCAGGGAATCAAGGTGGGGCTACACCTTC | CASRESRWGYTF